This T cell receptor (beta chain) was sequenced for a study of blood T cells in healthy people across ages. A sample-barcoded 5' primer and a J-beta primer mix were used in a second PCR of roughly 7 to 12 cycles. TCRdb re-analysed the 5' RACE reads in MiXCR, keeping a single row per CDR3 protein. Of some 640,000 distinct CDR3 sequences in the sample, around 49% are singletons; the top ten hold around a third. There are a few counts of this clonotype. This TCR was sampled from a woman between 55 and 75 years old in good health. What was sequenced was blood.

CDR3 sequence: CASSIGLARETQYF. As DNA, the CDR3 is TGTGCCAGCAGCATAGGACTAGCCCGGGAGACCCAGTACTTC. V gene TRBV7-9 combines with J gene TRBJ2-7; 8 bases line up with TRBD2. Gene TRBJ2-5 matches the end of the DNA better, so the J call may be wrong. The CDR3 has 14 amino acids. Germline CDR1 is SEHNR and CDR2 is FQNEAQ (reference sequence).